The present T cell receptor (beta chain) was sequenced within a study of cytomegalovirus exposure and HLA in healthy donors. Points from the study as a whole: Sequencing likely generated an artifact that appeared as a cluster of highly shared sequence variants. An ancestry cluster, one associated with Asian ancestry, reportedly showed fewer N-insertions than the 666-donor mean in a later analysis. TCR beta sequences reportedly predicted most subjects' HLA-A and HLA-B alleles accurately. Donors were assumed by presence/absence analyses to have roughly uniform sequencing depth.

To note about this clone: What it recognizes is unknown.

Deletions cut 6 bases from V and 11 bases from J, with 16 bases between. The CDR3 runs to 12 residues. Germline V lookup: CDR1 LGHNT, CDR2 FRNRAP. The primer mix had 60 Vbeta and 13 Jbeta primers. The protocol was immunoSEQ multiplex PCR, while the TCRdb copy is restricted to in-frame clones and leaves out a portion. The top ten clones hold roughly 1.2% of a sample with around 120,000 clones, about 83% of them seen once. The genes are TRBV12-5 and TRBJ1-1; maybe TRBD1 (5 bases). The TCR originated in a girl aged 2 to 9 in good health and CMV-seronegative. Material: PBMCs. Written as DNA, the CDR3 is TGTGCTAGTGGCCGTGACAGCCAGAGGGCTTTCTTT. It is translated as CASGRDSQRAFF.